The T cell receptor beta chain under discussion was sequenced for a study of T cell changes during pregnancy in multiple sclerosis. The CDR3 has 16 amino acids. The ends lost 0 bases at V and 3 bases at J; junction bases unmatched: 4. Per germline, CDR1 LGHNA and CDR2 YNFKEQ. The protocol was immunoSEQ multiplex PCR, while the TCRdb copy is restricted to in-frame clones and leaves out a portion. Of 38,000 or so clones listed, 75% to 95% are singletons. The chain combines TRBV4-2 with TRBJ2-2; TRBD2 matches 7 bases. The specimen was CD4+ T cells from peripheral blood mononuclear cells, collected in the third trimester of pregnancy. The clonotype originates from a female donor with multiple sclerosis, enrolled in a pregnancy study. CDR3 protein: CASSQDSAGYTGELFF. DNA for the CDR3: TGTGCCAGCAGCCAAGATTCAGCGGGGTACACCGGGGAGCTGTTTTTT.